A single sample gave rise to the 24 T cell receptor beta chains below, sequenced in a study of Ad26.COV2.S vaccination and SARS-CoV-2 variants. Treatment defined: around 19 received Ad26.COV2.S at low or high dose, single or two shots; about 5 received placebo; per-sample allocation not given. Sampling took place 63 days after the first vaccine or placebo injection. Data came from immunoSEQ multiplex PCR; TCRdb stores just in-frame clones and leaves some out. The data hold some 390,000 clones, with over 75% observed a single time. This material consisted of peripheral blood, taken in a trial of Ad26.COV2.S vaccine versus placebo. The receptors come from a person aged 18-60 years who received the Ad26.COV2.S COVID-19 vaccine or a placebo.

This chain uses TRBV2 with TRBJ2-7, with 13 bases matching TRBD2. The germline CDR1 and CDR2 sequences are SNHLY and FYNNEI. Germline trimming cut 1 base from V and 7 bases from J; bases unmatched to any gene: 7. CDR3 size: 16 residues. CDR3 sequence (DNA): TGTGCCAGCAGTGAAGGGACTAGCGGGGGCCTCCGGGAGCAGTACTTC. Translating gives CASSEGTSGGLREQYF.

J is TRBJ1-2 and V is TRBV9; the match to TRBD1 covers 10 bases. V shed 4 bases and J 6 bases; nucleotides not matched to a gene: 6. The V gene's germline CDR1 is SGDLS and CDR2 YYNGEE. This CDR3 region has 14 residues. CDR3 sequence reads: CASSTGQGRDGYTF. The CDR3, as DNA: TGTGCCAGCAGCACGGGACAGGGGAGGGATGGCTACACCTTC. Together with reference TRBV9 and TRBJ1-2, the CDR3 gives the full variable domain: DSGVTQTPKHLITATGQRVTLRCSPRSGDLSVYWYQQSLDQGLQFLIQYYNGEERAKGNILERFSAQQFPDLHSELNLSSLELGDSALYFCASSTGQGRDGYTFGSGTRLTVV.

This chain links TRBV28 with TRBJ2-3; 8 bases agree with TRBD1. J was trimmed by 0 bases and V by 8 bases; bases with no gene match: 4. CDR3 size: 14 residues. In germline, CDR1 is MDHEN, CDR2 SYDVKM. CDR3 DNA sequence: TGTGCCAGCGGCCGGACAGGGAGCACAGATACGCAGTATTTT. Translated, it gives CASGRTGSTDTQYF.

V usage is TRBV13 and J usage is TRBJ2-7; 13 bases line up with TRBD2. V shed 4 bases, J shed 6 bases, and the junction held 6 bases outside the gene matches. The CDR3 loop spans 15 amino acids. Germline lookup yields CDR1 PRHDT and CDR2 FYEKMQ (reference sequence). The CDR3 sequence: CASSSGLAGEPEQYF. In nucleotides, the CDR3 is TGTGCCAGCAGCTCTGGACTAGCGGGAGAACCCGAGCAGTACTTC.

V usage is TRBV5-1 and J usage is TRBJ2-7; tentative D call: TRBD1 (5 bases). The ends were cut back, 0 bases at V and 2 bases at J, with 15 bases in the middle. This CDR3 has 16 amino acids. CDR1 and CDR2 (germline): SGHRS, YFSETQ. CDR3 loop: CASSLGTLGATYEQYF. The CDR3 DNA is TGCGCCAGCAGCTTGGGGACATTAGGGGCTACCTACGAGCAGTACTTC. Supplemented by reference TRBV5-1 and TRBJ2-7, the full variable domain reads KAGVTQTPRYLIKTRGQQVTLSCSPISGHRSVSWYQQTPGQGLQFLFEYFSETQRNKGNFPGRFSGRQFSNSRSEMNVSTLELGDSALYLCASSLGTLGATYEQYFGPGTRLTVT.

The chain uses TRBV28 and TRBJ2-1, with D perhaps being TRBD1 or TRBD2 (5 bases each). The V end was cut by 10 bases, the J end by 8 bases, with 15 bases between. The CDR3 runs to 12 residues. Germline values: CDR1 MDHEN, CDR2 SYDVKM. CDR3 DNA: TGTGCCACCCGGAAACCGGGACATGAGCAGTTCTTC. This translates into CATRKPGHEQFF.

V and J are TRBV19 and TRBJ2-1; 7 positions match TRBD1. CDR1 and CDR2 (germline): LNHDA, SQIVND (reference sequence). The J segment lost 0 bases and the V segment lost 3 bases, leaving 8 bases of the junction unmatched. The CDR3 sequence is 17 residues long. CDR3 nucleotides: TGTGCCAGTAGTATGCCCACAGGGGCAGGCTCCTACAATGAGCAGTTCTTC. This encodes CASSMPTGAGSYNEQFF.

The chain links TRBV15 to TRBJ1-2, with D hard to call. The ends were cut back, 4 bases at V and 1 base at J, with 10 bases in the middle. Germline assignment: CDR1 LNHNV and CDR2 YYDKDF (reference sequence). This CDR3 contains 14 residues. CDR3 bases: TGTGCCACCAGCACTCCACGGATTAACTATGGCTACACCTTC. It specifies CATSTPRINYGYTF.

The chain employs TRBV10-3 and TRBJ2-4, with 7 bases that match TRBD2. The V segment lost 5 bases and the J segment 5 bases; nucleotides outside the gene matches: 15. CDR3 length equals 17 residues. Per the germline V gene, CDR1 is ENHRY and CDR2 is SYGVKD. CDR3: CAISPGLSGTPENIQYF. In DNA, the CDR3 is TGTGCCATCAGTCCCGGACTAAGCGGGACCCCCGAAAACATTCAGTACTTC.

This chain links TRBV6-6 with TRBJ2-1; a weak D match, TRBD2 (6 bases). Trimming removed 7 bases from V and 9 bases from J, with 19 bases in between. The germline gives CDR1 MNHNY, CDR2 SVGAGI (reference sequence). The CDR3 extends over 14 amino acids. The CDR3 coding sequence is TGTGCCAGCACCAAAAGCCGGGAGTCGGGTGAGCAGTTCTTC. It translates to CASTKSRESGEQFF.

The V call is TRBV19, the J call TRBJ2-7; TRBD2 aligns across 7 bases. V shed 5 bases and J 0 bases; nucleotides not matched to a gene: 7. Germline V CDR1 and CDR2: LNHDA, SQIVND (reference sequence). The CDR3 spans 15 residues. The CDR3 nucleotides are TGTGCCAGTAGTCCTAGCGGATATAACTCCTACGAGCAGTACTTC. The encoded protein is CASSPSGYNSYEQYF.

The chain employs TRBV28 and TRBJ2-5, with 8 nucleotides matching TRBD2. CDR1 and CDR2 (germline): MDHEN, SYDVKM. With 10 bases clipped from V and 5 bases from J, the junction kept 18 bases outside the gene matches. This CDR3 contains 16 residues. The CDR3: CAISGGQRELRETQYF. CDR3 coding DNA: TGTGCCATCTCTGGAGGGCAGCGGGAGCTAAGGGAGACCCAGTACTTC.

The chain uses TRBV5-1 and TRBJ2-3; D is ambiguous. Germline lookup yields CDR1 SGHRS and CDR2 YFSETQ. The CDR3 is 12 residues long. The V end lost 0 bases, the J end lost 5 bases, and 4 bases lay between the germline ends. CDR3 loop: CASSLDLDTQYF. In nucleotides, the CDR3 is TGCGCCAGCAGCTTGGATTTAGATACGCAGTATTTT.

The rearrangement uses TRBV7-9 and TRBJ2-3, with D perhaps matching TRBD1 (5 bases). Deletions cut 4 bases from V and 2 bases from J, with 10 bases between. The CDR3 loop spans 14 amino acids. Germline CDR1 and CDR2: SEHNR and FQNEAQ (reference sequence). The CDR3 coding sequence is TGTGCCAGCAGCTCTAGACAGCTCACAGATACGCAGTATTTT. Translated, it gives CASSSRQLTDTQYF.

This sequence joins TRBV6-4 and TRBJ2-3; the D gene is possibly TRBD2 (5 bases). This CDR3 spans 15 amino acids. Germline CDR1 reads MRHNA; CDR2 reads SNTAGT. Trimming pared 4 bases from V and 1 base from J, leaving 12 bases between. The CDR3 DNA is TGTGCCAGCAGTGCCTCGGAGCGGCGCACAGATACGCAGTATTTT. It codes for CASSASERRTDTQYF.

This chain links TRBV18 with TRBJ2-7, with 7 bases lining up with TRBD1. Trimming removed 3 bases from V and 6 bases from J; junction bases left unmatched: 2. Germline-derived CDR1 and CDR2 are KGHSH and LQKENI. CDR3 length: 12 amino acids. The CDR3 sequence: CASSPTGSEQYF. The CDR3 nucleotides are TGTGCCAGCTCACCGACAGGGTCCGAGCAGTACTTC.

The CDR3 protein is CASSLDHRGTIYF. CDR3 DNA sequence: TGTGCCAGCAGCTTAGACCATCGGGGGACCATATATTTT. The V and J genes are TRBV11-2 and TRBJ1-3, with D possibly TRBD1 on 5 matching bases. CDR1 is SGHAT and CDR2 is FQNNGV in the germline V gene. There are 13 residues in the CDR3. The V end was cut by 0 bases, the J end by 10 bases, with 10 bases between.

The rearrangement joins TRBV5-1 to TRBJ2-6; 9 positions match TRBD1. Germline CDR1 is SGHRS and CDR2 is YFSETQ. Unmatched junction bases numbered 4, after V lost 0 bases and J lost 0 bases. The CDR3 spans 18 residues. CDR3: CASSLEGTGSSGANVLTF. CDR3 in DNA: TGCGCCAGCAGCTTGGAAGGGACAGGGTCCTCTGGGGCCAACGTCCTGACTTTC.

The rearrangement joins TRBV5-8 to TRBJ1-1; D is unclear. CDR3 size: 12 residues. V was pared by 1 base and J by 5 bases, with 6 bases between. Germline V CDR1 and CDR2: SGHTS, YDEGEE. The chain's CDR3 is CASSLLGTEAFF. DNA for the CDR3: TGTGCCAGCAGCTTGCTAGGAACTGAAGCTTTCTTT.

V and J are TRBV30 and TRBJ2-1; the D gene is possibly TRBD2 (6 bases). The CDR3 is 14 residues long. The V gene's germline CDR1 is GTSNPN and CDR2 SVGIG (reference sequence). Between the trimmed V and J ends, which lost 3 bases and 3 bases, there was a span of 12 bases. CDR3 sequence (DNA): TGTGCCTGGAGACGTAGCGGAGGCTACAATGAGCAGTTCTTC. Its translation: CAWRRSGGYNEQFF.

The J gene is TRBJ1-1, the V gene TRBV6-5; no definite D call. Germline V lookup: CDR1 MNHEY, CDR2 SVGAGI. The CDR3 is made up of 15 amino acids. V lost 11 bases to trimming and J lost 0 bases, with 19 bases between them. The CDR3 loop is CAAEKWIGVNTEAFF. CDR3 coding DNA: TGTGCCGCCGAAAAGTGGATCGGGGTGAACACTGAAGCTTTCTTT.

This chain connects TRBV10-3 to TRBJ2-1; 9 positions match TRBD2. CDR3 length equals 15 residues. CDR1 and CDR2 from the germline V gene are ENHRY and SYGVKD. V trimming: 4 bases; J trimming: 10 bases; junction bases outside the gene matches: 11. The CDR3 DNA reads as TGTGCCATCAGTGTAGGTAGCGGGAGCCCGCGGGAGCAGTTCTTC. Translated: CAISVGSGSPREQFF.

This clone occurred once. This chain links TRBV2 with TRBJ2-7; D is ambiguous. In germline, CDR1 is SNHLY, CDR2 FYNNEI. Trimming left V 5 bases short and J 3 bases short, with 8 bases between. There are 12 residues in the CDR3. CDR3 protein: CASSRVSYEQYF. As DNA, the CDR3 is TGTGCCAGCAGTCGAGTCAGCTACGAGCAGTACTTC.

This clone was detected once. V and J are TRBV29-1 and TRBJ2-1, with a tentative D call TRBD2 (6 bases). CDR3 length: 13 amino acids. The germline V gene has CDR1 SQVTM and CDR2 ANQGSEA. Trimming stripped 5 bases from V and 9 bases from J, with 17 bases between. CDR3 DNA sequence: TGCAGCGTTACCTTGGGACTCCCCGGTGAGCAGTTCTTC. This translates into CSVTLGLPGEQFF.